This TCR beta chain is from a study of blood T cell repertoires in COVID-19. Study in general: Sites in the United States, Italy and Spain provided acute and convalescent COVID-19 samples. Sources were T cells, B-cell-depleted T cells, or PBMCs; the material itself was cDNA or gDNA.

V lost 6 bases to trimming and J lost 9 bases; unmatched junction nucleotides: 10. The germline gives CDR1 MDHEN, CDR2 SYDVKM. CDR3 length equals 15 residues. In the source study's methods: Amplification with reference gene primers provided the estimates of nucleated cell counts. Some clones are missing from TCRdb's copy, which holds only in-frame ones; the method was immunoSEQ multiplex PCR. V, J and clone size are taken as reported in that table, and D and trimming were inferred from the DNA itself. In the table there are fewer than 130,000 clones, approximately 90% of which are singletons. This clone appeared a single time.

This TCR was sampled from a woman of 80 years or more with acute or convalescent COVID-19. The sequenced sample consisted of peripheral blood. J is TRBJ1-6 and V is TRBV28; 8 bases align to TRBD1. The CDR3 bases are TGTGCCAGCAGGGCTTCGGACAGGGAGGCTTCACCCCTCCACTTT. It codes for CASRASDREASPLHF.